A selection of T cell receptor beta chains follows, all from one sample in a study of vaccination and CD4 T cells after COVID-19. TCRdb independently ran MiXCR on the PCR reads; one entry per CDR3 protein. The sample records 10,000 to 15,000 distinct CDR3 sequences, around 41% being singletons. Antigens of these TCRs are unknown. Specimen: cultured CD4+ T cells from blood. These receptors were taken from a human donor with COVID-19. The CDR3 runs from the conserved cysteine through the conserved F or W. The D gene is left open where the match is weak. Expanded clones get a size class; other rows say once, few or many, or leave the size out.

V	size	D	J	CDR3	DNA
TRBV9	NA	NA	TRBJ2-3	CASSGGGAGDTQYF	TGTGCCAGCAGCGGAGGGGGGGCCGGAGATACGCAGTATTTT
TRBV7-2	NA	TRBD1	TRBJ1-2	CASTPGTDRAYGYTF	TGTGCCAGCACGCCAGGAACTGACAGGGCCTATGGCTACACCTTC
TRBV5-4	few	NA	TRBJ2-1	CASSLNVQIHEQFF	TGTGCCAGCAGCTTGAATGTCCAAATCCATGAGCAGTTCTTC
TRBV12-3/TRBV12-4	NA	TRBD2	TRBJ2-7	CASSFQTSGGHEQYF	TGTGCCAGCAGTTTTCAGACTAGCGGGGGCCACGAGCAGTACTTC
TRBV6-1	NA	TRBD1	TRBJ1-2	CASSISGGAGYGYTF	TGTGCCAGCAGTATTTCAGGGGGCGCAGGCTATGGCTACACCTTC
TRBV6-5	NA	TRBD1	TRBJ2-5	CASSSRQGRDETQYF	TGTGCCAGCAGTTCCCGACAGGGTCGGGATGAGACCCAGTACTTC
TRBV7-8	NA	TRBD1	TRBJ2-5	CANSRAGQGVRETQYF	TGTGCCAACAGCCGAGCAGGGCAGGGGGTCAGAGAGACCCAGTACTTC
TRBV6-1	NA	TRBD1	TRBJ2-5	CASSRGQGVGTQYF	TGTGCCAGCAGCCGGGGACAGGGAGTGGGGACCCAGTACTTC
TRBV12-3/TRBV12-4	once	NA	TRBJ1-4	CASSRDRKLFF	TGTGCCAGCAGCCGAGACAGAAAGCTGTTTTTT
TRBV24-1	NA	TRBD2	TRBJ2-1	CATSDVYPRLAGDMDEQFF	TGTGCCACCAGTGATGTATACCCGAGACTAGCGGGGGATATGGATGAGCAGTTCTTC
TRBV7-2	NA	NA	TRBJ1-3	CASSSDPGNTIYF	TGTGCCAGCAGCTCAGACCCAGGGAACACCATATATTTT
TRBV12-3/TRBV12-4	NA	NA	TRBJ1-5	CASMEELNQPQHF	TGTGCCAGCATGGAGGAACTCAATCAGCCCCAGCATTTT
TRBV5-1	NA	NA	TRBJ2-3	CASSPRGTLPDTQYF	TGCGCCAGCAGCCCCAGAGGGACCCTCCCGGATACGCAGTATTTT
TRBV15	few	NA	TRBJ1-5	CATSRDGEGINQPQHF	TGTGCCACCAGCAGAGATGGAGAGGGAATCAATCAGCCCCAGCATTTT
TRBV19	NA	TRBD1	TRBJ1-5	CASTQRRQGAASNQPQHF	TGTGCCAGTACCCAAAGGAGGCAGGGGGCAGCTAGCAATCAGCCCCAGCATTTT
TRBV2	few	NA	TRBJ1-5	CASHMGGNQPQHF	TGTGCCAGCCACATGGGGGGCAATCAGCCCCAGCATTTT
TRBV6-5	few	NA	TRBJ1-2	CASSYSFGELKNSNYGYTF	TGTGCCAGCAGTTACTCTTTTGGAGAACTAAAGAATTCTAACTATGGCTACACCTTC
TRBV27	NA	TRBD1	TRBJ1-6	CASSIRQGPGVTSPLHF	TGTGCCAGCAGTATCCGACAGGGACCCGGGGTTACTTCACCCCTCCACTTT
TRBV10-2	NA	TRBD1	TRBJ2-7	CASNLGTGPYEQYF	TGCGCCAGCAACCTCGGGACAGGGCCCTACGAGCAGTACTTC
TRBV2	few	TRBD2	TRBJ2-4	CASKTSGGAVAKNIQYF	TGTGCCAGCAAGACTAGCGGGGGGGCCGTGGCCAAAAACATTCAGTACTTC
TRBV2	few	NA	TRBJ1-3	CASSGGATGSGNTIYF	TGTGCCAGCAGTGGCGGTGCCACCGGCTCTGGAAACACCATATATTTT
TRBV7-9	once	NA	TRBJ1-1	CASSLGPMNTEAFF	TGTGCCAGCAGCTTAGGTCCCATGAACACTGAAGCTTTCTTT
TRBV20-1	NA	NA	TRBJ1-5	CSARGGGRPGQPQHF	TGCAGTGCTCGGGGAGGGGGGCGCCCTGGTCAGCCCCAGCATTTT
TRBV10-3	NA	NA	TRBJ1-2	CAISEVGRWSSGYTF	TGTGCCATCAGTGAGGTGGGGCGGTGGTCTTCTGGCTACACCTTC
TRBV6-5	NA	TRBD2	TRBJ2-7	CASSYYRRGVAYEQYF	TGTGCCAGCAGTTACTATCGGCGGGGGGTCGCCTACGAGCAGTACTTC
TRBV11-3	NA	NA	TRBJ2-1	CASSLSPGAEQFF	TGTGCCAGCAGCTTATCCCCTGGGGCTGAGCAGTTCTTC
TRBV11-2	once	NA	TRBJ2-5	CASSSSQETQYF	TGTGCCAGCAGCTCAAGCCAAGAGACCCAGTACTTC
TRBV10-1	few	TRBD2	TRBJ2-5	CASRRGTTKETQYF	TGCGCCAGCCGGCGAGGGACTACGAAAGAGACCCAGTACTTC
TRBV15	few	NA	TRBJ2-5	CATSRDPGETQYF	TGTGCCACCAGCAGAGATCCGGGGGAGACCCAGTACTTC
TRBV20-1	once	NA	TRBJ2-7	CSALTASYEQYF	TGCAGTGCTTTGACGGCGTCGTACGAGCAGTACTTC
TRBV20-1	NA	NA	TRBJ2-5	CSAREIRGNSIRGETQYF	TGCAGTGCTAGAGAGATTAGGGGTAATTCCATAAGGGGGGAGACCCAGTACTTC
TRBV25-1	NA	NA	TRBJ2-7	CASSEAGQTYEQYF	TGTGCCAGCAGTGAGGCAGGGCAGACCTACGAGCAGTACTTC
TRBV7-3	NA	NA	TRBJ1-1	CASSLGGRGGATNTEAFF	TGTGCCAGCAGCTTAGGAGGTCGAGGGGGGGCCACGAACACTGAAGCTTTCTTT
TRBV20-1	NA	TRBD2	TRBJ2-3	CSQGGPPTSTDTQYF	TGCAGTCAGGGAGGGCCTCCGACTAGCACAGATACGCAGTATTTT
TRBV7-2	NA	TRBD1	TRBJ1-2	CASSSDRSYGYTF	TGTGCCAGCAGCTCGGACAGGAGCTATGGCTACACCTTC
TRBV7-2	few	NA	TRBJ1-1	CASSPRRLMNTEAFF	TGTGCCAGCAGCCCCCGGCGGCTGATGAACACTGAAGCTTTCTTT
TRBV30	NA	NA	TRBJ1-2	CAWSVAGGYGYTF	TGTGCCTGGAGTGTTGCCGGGGGCTATGGCTACACCTTC
TRBV19	few	NA	TRBJ2-3	CASSLGSPTDTQYF	TGTGCCAGTAGCTTAGGCAGCCCCACAGATACGCAGTATTTT
TRBV6-1	NA	NA	TRBJ1-2	CATWGRDYGYTF	TGTGCCACATGGGGTCGGGACTATGGCTACACCTTC
TRBV7-8	NA	NA	TRBJ1-6	CVSSLNRKPNIYNSPLHF	TGTGTCAGCAGCTTAAACAGAAAGCCGAACATCTATAATTCACCCCTCCACTTT
TRBV6-1	few	NA	TRBJ2-3	CASSDSLTDTQYF	TGTGCCAGCAGTGATAGCCTCACAGATACGCAGTATTTT